The 32 T cell receptor beta chains presented below share a single source sample, sequenced in a study of T cell repertoires in cytomegalovirus infection. The antigens these receptors bind are not known. TCRdb independently ran MiXCR on the reads; one entry per CDR3 protein. The sample yields 550,000 to 850,000 distinct CDR3 sequences, roughly 33% seen once. The sequencing used cultured PBMCs, collected from culture after CMV antigen stimulation. All receptors come from a human donor in good health (CMV status not recorded). Some clones in this sample may be carry-over from other donors' samples.

Remarks on this clonotype: A much larger clone is a single base away; this may be a read error. The rearrangement joins TRBV7-2 to TRBJ2-3; D ambiguous. This CDR3 has 13 residues. Germline assignment: CDR1 SGHTA and CDR2 FQGNSA. The CDR3: CASSLGGRDTRYF. For the CDR3, the DNA is TGTGCCAGCAGCTTAGGGGGAAGAGATACGCGGTATTTT.

This clonotype was observed at least ten times. The chain uses TRBV7-2 and TRBJ2-3, with D perhaps being TRBD1 or TRBD2 (7 bases each). Germline-derived CDR1 and CDR2 are SGHTA and FQGNSA. The CDR3 contains 14 residues. The V end lost 11 bases, the J end lost 2 bases, and 17 bases lay between the germline ends. The CDR3 DNA is TGTGCCTCTAGGGAGGGACAGACCACAGATACGCAGTATTTT. It codes for CASREGQTTDTQYF. Full variable domain (outside the CDR3, taken from reference TRBV7-2 and TRBJ2-3): GAGVSQSPSNKVTEKGKDVELRCDPISGHTALYWYRQSLGQGLEFLIYFQGNSAPDKSGLPSDRFSAERTGGSVSTLTIQRTQQEDSAVYLCASREGQTTDTQYFGPGTRLTVL.

This clonotype has a handful of counts. The chain recombines TRBV20-1 with TRBJ1-1, with 9 nucleotides matching TRBD1. V trimming: 6 bases; J trimming: 6 bases; junction bases outside the gene matches: 8. The V gene's germline CDR1 is DFQATT and CDR2 SNEGSKA (reference sequence). This CDR3 region has 13 residues. Here the CDR3 reads CSARTGAGAEAFF. The CDR3 region has the DNA TGCAGTGCAAGGACAGGGGCTGGGGCTGAAGCTTTCTTT.

This clonotype turned up a few times. The genes are TRBV6-1 and TRBJ2-5; 9 bases are a match to TRBD1. V trimming: 3 bases; J trimming: 2 bases; junction bases outside the gene matches: 4. Germline assignment: CDR1 MNHNS and CDR2 SASEGT. The CDR3 has 15 amino acids. CDR3 amino acids: CASSEMGQGQETQYF. The CDR3, as DNA: TGTGCCAGCAGTGAGATGGGACAGGGTCAAGAGACCCAGTACTTC.

The V gene is TRBV19, the J gene TRBJ1-2; no clear D. CDR1 and CDR2 from the germline V gene are LNHDA and SQIVND (reference sequence). With 3 bases removed from V and 3 bases from J, the gap between germline ends came to 8 bases. The CDR3 totals 13 residues. In DNA, the CDR3 is TGTGCCAGTAGTATCGTGTCTTACTATGGCTACACCTTC. As protein: CASSIVSYYGYTF. The full variable domain, with the rest looked up from reference TRBV19 and TRBJ1-2, is DGGITQSPKYLFRKEGQNVTLSCEQNLNHDAMYWYRQDPGQGLRLIYYSQIVNDFQKGDIAEGYSVSREKKESFPLTVTSAQKNPTAFYLCASSIVSYYGYTFGSGTRLTVV.

The sample holds a few counts of this clonotype. The chain couples TRBV7-6 to TRBJ2-3; 9 bases are shared with TRBD2. The CDR3 covers 17 residues. The V segment lost 2 bases and the J segment 7 bases; nucleotides outside the gene matches: 13. The germline CDR1 and CDR2 sequences are SGHVS and FNYEAQ. The CDR3 protein is CASSLSSGRTLGNTQYF. CDR3 coding DNA: TGTGCCAGCAGCTTATCCAGCGGGAGGACCCTGGGAAATACGCAGTATTTT. Full variable domain (rest looked up from reference TRBV7-6 and TRBJ2-3): GAGVSQSPRYKVTKRGQDVALRCDPISGHVSLYWYRQALGQGPEFLTYFNYEAQQDKSGLPNDRFSAERPEGSISTLTIQRTEQRDSAMYRCASSLSSGRTLGNTQYFGPGTRLTVL.

At least ten counts were recorded for this clonotype. This chain joins TRBV7-2 and TRBJ2-3, with TRBD2 as a possible D gene (5 bases). Trimming removed 3 bases at V and 5 bases at J, with 15 bases between. This CDR3 has 15 residues. Germline-derived CDR1 and CDR2 are SGHTA and FQGNSA. CDR3 in amino acids: CASSFEGLRGDTQYF. CDR3 bases: TGTGCCAGCAGCTTTGAAGGGCTCCGGGGAGATACGCAGTATTTT.

V is TRBV20-1 and J is TRBJ2-7; D is unclear. Germline CDR1 is DFQATT and CDR2 is SNEGSKA (reference sequence). The germline V and J ends were trimmed by 0 bases and 2 bases, with 5 bases remaining between them. The CDR3 spans 12 residues. The CDR3 DNA follows: TGCAGTGCTAGAGAATCAGCCTACGAGCAGTACTTC. Protein: CSARESAYEQYF.

V and J are TRBV11-2 and TRBJ2-3, with D possibly being TRBD2 (6 bases). The CDR3 covers 15 residues. From germline, CDR1 is SGHAT and CDR2 FQNNGV. Trimming removed 5 bases at V and 3 bases at J, with 15 bases between. CDR3 protein: CASSPRGFRTDTQYF. The CDR3 DNA is TGTGCCAGCAGCCCCCGGGGGTTCCGTACAGATACGCAGTATTTT.

Only a few counts were recorded for this clonotype. The J gene is TRBJ2-3, the V gene TRBV28; TRBD2 is a possible D gene (6 bases). Germline V lookup: CDR1 MDHEN, CDR2 SYDVKM. CDR3 length: 17 residues. Trimming took 4 bases from V and 9 from J, leaving 26 bases between them. The CDR3 loop is CASSSPRFAGPTSTQYF. Written as DNA, the CDR3 is TGTGCCAGCAGTTCCCCGCGGTTTGCGGGGCCGACGTCGACGCAGTATTTT.

This clonotype was counted only a few times. J is TRBJ1-2 and V is TRBV7-4, with D maybe TRBD1 (5 bases). This CDR3 comprises 16 residues. The germline gives CDR1 SGHVT, CDR2 SQSDAQ. Trimming removed 6 bases at V and 2 bases at J, with 19 bases between. Here the CDR3 reads CASRPRTAPGNYGYTF. Written as DNA, the CDR3 is TGTGCCAGCAGACCTAGGACCGCTCCAGGGAACTATGGCTACACCTTC.

This clonotype was recorded a few times. The chain links TRBV7-2 to TRBJ1-3, with D unresolved. Trimming shortened V by 1 base and J by 0 bases, and 10 bases separated the two germline ends. The CDR3 totals 16 residues. Germline lookup yields CDR1 SGHTA and CDR2 FQGNSA. The CDR3, as DNA: TGTGCCAGCAGCTTAGATCGGACTTTCTCTGGAAACACCATATATTTT. This sequence encodes CASSLDRTFSGNTIYF.

This clonotype was seen a handful of times. This chain uses TRBV7-6 with TRBJ2-5, with D perhaps TRBD1 or TRBD2 (6 bases each). Per the germline V gene, CDR1 is SGHVS and CDR2 is FNYEAQ. Between the trimmed V and J ends, which lost 4 bases and 2 bases, there was a span of 23 bases. CDR3 size: 18 residues. This CDR3 reads CASSSPLGGDTAQETQYF. CDR3 DNA sequence: TGTGCCAGCAGCTCGCCCTTAGGAGGGGACACGGCACAAGAGACCCAGTACTTC.

This clonotype was counted a few times. The rearrangement links TRBV11-2 to TRBJ2-2; TRBD2 matches at 8 bases. The CDR3 loop spans 15 amino acids. The V gene's germline CDR1 is SGHAT and CDR2 FQNNGV. Germline trimming cut 3 bases from V and 7 bases from J; bases unmatched to any gene: 7. The CDR3 DNA follows: TGTGCCAGCAGCTTGACGGGAGGGCCGGTCGGGGAGCTGTTTTTT. Translating gives CASSLTGGPVGELFF.

This chain links TRBV29-1 with TRBJ1-3; perhaps TRBD1 as D (5 bases). V gave up 6 bases and J gave up 0 bases, with 15 bases separating them. Germline assignment: CDR1 SQVTM and CDR2 ANQGSEA. The CDR3 covers 15 residues. The CDR3, as DNA: TGCAGCGTCGGATTATCGGGGACCTCTGGAAACACCATATATTTT. Residues: CSVGLSGTSGNTIYF. The variable domain in full, with the rest retrieved from reference TRBV29-1 and TRBJ1-3, is SAVISQKPSRDICQRGTSLTIQCQVDSQVTMMFWYRQQPGQSLTLIATANQGSEATYESGFVIDKFPISRPNLTFSTLTVSNMSPEDSSIYLCSVGLSGTSGNTIYFGEGSWLTVV.

This clonotype was picked up one time. The chain joins TRBV29-1 to TRBJ2-5, with D tentatively TRBD1 (6 bases). Trimming left V 7 bases short and J 3 bases short, with 9 bases between. This CDR3 is 11 amino acids long. Germline V CDR1 and CDR2: SQVTM, ANQGSEA. CDR3: CSGWTEETQYF. The DNA of the CDR3 is TGCAGCGGCTGGACAGAAGAGACCCAGTACTTC.

This clonotype was observed a single time. The rearrangement joins TRBV20-1 to TRBJ2-3, with D possibly being TRBD1 or TRBD2 (6 bases each). From germline, CDR1 is DFQATT and CDR2 SNEGSKA (reference sequence). With 7 bases removed from V and 5 bases from J, the gap between germline ends came to 16 bases. This CDR3 has 13 amino acids. As DNA, the CDR3 is TGCAGTGGGAAGTGGGGGGCCGGAGATACGCAGTATTTT. The encoded protein is CSGKWGAGDTQYF.

A few counts support this clonotype. This chain uses TRBV19 with TRBJ1-1; D uncertain. Trimming took off 6 bases at V and 11 bases at J, with 10 bases between the two ends. Germline CDR1 is LNHDA and CDR2 is SQIVND (reference sequence). The length of the CDR3 is 10 residues. The CDR3 sequence: CASRGSRAFF. The CDR3 DNA reads TGTGCCAGTAGGGGTTCCCGTGCTTTCTTT.

This chain joins TRBV20-1 and TRBJ2-1, with 7 nucleotides matching TRBD1. V lost 7 bases, J lost 5 bases, and 17 bases stayed unmatched. The CDR3 is 16 residues long. CDR1 and CDR2 (germline): DFQATT, SNEGSKA (reference sequence). In DNA, the CDR3 is TGCAGTGTTCAAGTGGCGAAGGGGGCCTTCCACAATGAGCAGTTCTTC. Protein sequence: CSVQVAKGAFHNEQFF.

This chain uses TRBV6-6 with TRBJ2-7, with TRBD1 matching 8 bases. V was clipped by 9 bases and J by 3 bases; unmatched bases: 7. CDR1 and CDR2 (germline): MNHNY, SVGAGI (reference sequence). CDR3 length equals 13 residues. This CDR3 is CASATGGYYEQYF. CDR3 DNA sequence: TGTGCCAGTGCTACAGGGGGGTACTACGAGCAGTACTTC.

The sample holds a few counts of this clonotype. Here the CDR3 reads CASSYSLRAGGDNEQFF. The CDR3 region has the DNA TGTGCCAGCAGTTACTCATTACGAGCGGGAGGGGACAATGAGCAGTTCTTC. This sequence joins TRBV6-2 or TRBV6-3 and TRBJ2-1; 10 bases agree with TRBD2. Germline V lookup: CDR1 MNHEY, CDR2 SVGEGT. The CDR3 extends over 17 amino acids. V gave up 0 bases and J gave up 5 bases; unmatched junction bases: 7.

This chain connects TRBV10-3 to TRBJ2-5; 7 nucleotides agree with TRBD2. Germline lookup yields CDR1 ENHRY and CDR2 SYGVKD. V shed 4 bases, J shed 2 bases, and the junction held 1 base outside the gene matches. This CDR3 is built from 13 residues. The CDR3 coding sequence is TGTGCCATCAGTGGCGGGGGACAAGAGACCCAGTACTTC. As protein: CAISGGGQETQYF.

V is TRBV5-1 and J is TRBJ2-5, with 9 bases fitting TRBD2. The CDR3 covers 15 residues. V lost 0 bases, J lost 5 bases, and 5 bases stayed unmatched. Germline-derived CDR1 and CDR2 are SGHRS and YFSETQ. CDR3 loop: CASSLETSGAETQYF. The CDR3 DNA reads as TGCGCCAGCAGCTTGGAGACTAGCGGCGCGGAGACCCAGTACTTC.

The gene calls are TRBV15 and TRBJ2-7; 9 bases are a match to TRBD1. The CDR3 totals 16 residues. After removal of 6 bases from V and 6 bases from J, the junction contained 15 bases not matched to a gene. Per germline, CDR1 LNHNV and CDR2 YYDKDF (reference sequence). Here the CDR3 DNA reads TGTGCCACCAGTTTAGCCCTCTTGGGACAGGGCCCCGAGCAGTACTTC. Encoded protein: CATSLALLGQGPEQYF.

The CDR3 coding sequence is TGTGCCAGCTCCGGACTGTCTAGCACAGATACGCAGTATTTT. This gives the protein CASSGLSSTDTQYF. The rearrangement uses TRBV2 and TRBJ2-3; weak D call: TRBD2 (5 bases). Trimming shortened V by 8 bases and J by 0 bases, and 12 bases separated the two germline ends. The V gene's germline CDR1 is SNHLY and CDR2 FYNNEI. This CDR3 contains 14 residues.

This clonotype came up many times. The rearrangement joins TRBV7-8 to TRBJ1-6; D unclear. The germline gives CDR1 SGHVS, CDR2 FQNEAQ. The V end lost 3 bases, the J end lost 5 bases, and 11 bases lay between the germline ends. The CDR3 has 15 residues. CDR3 coding DNA: TGTGCCAGCAGCTTCAACCCCTCAAATAATTCACCCCTCCACTTT. Protein sequence: CASSFNPSNNSPLHF.

This clonotype came up a few times. This sequence joins TRBV20-1 and TRBJ1-2, with 9 bases identical to TRBD1. The CDR3 consists of 15 residues. The junction had 9 bases not matched to a gene; V was cut back by 3 bases and J by 4 bases. Germline CDR1 reads DFQATT; CDR2 reads SNEGSKA (reference sequence). The CDR3 bases are TGCAGTGCTAGTACCCAGGACAGGGGCCTCTATGGCTACACCTTC. This gives the protein CSASTQDRGLYGYTF.

This clonotype was observed many times. The gene calls are TRBV7-9 and TRBJ2-1, with D maybe TRBD2 (5 bases). This CDR3 region has 14 residues. V was pared by 1 base and J by 7 bases, with 11 bases between. Germline CDR1 is SEHNR and CDR2 is FQNEAQ (reference sequence). CDR3 coding DNA: TGTGCCAGCAGCTTAGTTGGAGGTCGGAATGAGCAGTTCTTC. It translates to CASSLVGGRNEQFF.

This clonotype was observed a few times. This chain joins TRBV18 and TRBJ1-2, with D maybe TRBD1 (6 bases). Germline-derived CDR1 and CDR2 are KGHSH and LQKENI. This CDR3 contains 14 residues. V gave up 2 bases and J gave up 6 bases, with 13 bases separating them. The CDR3 bases are TGTGCCAGCTCACCAGAACCGAACAGGGATGGCTACACCTTC. Residues: CASSPEPNRDGYTF.

The rearrangement joins TRBV9 to TRBJ2-1; the D gene is possibly TRBD1 (6 bases). The ends were cut back, 5 bases at V and 7 bases at J, with 16 bases in the middle. Germline CDR1 SGDLS, CDR2 YYNGEE. CDR3 length: 14 residues. The CDR3 loop reads CASSTGTTLNEQFF. The DNA for the CDR3 is TGTGCCAGCAGTACCGGGACAACCTTGAATGAGCAGTTCTTC.

The chain is built from TRBV5-6 and TRBJ1-2, with 8 bases matching TRBD1. Germline CDR1 SGHDT, CDR2 YYEEEE. The trim removed 5 bases at V and 0 bases at J, leaving 6 bases unmatched. The CDR3 is 15 residues long. The CDR3 here is CASSPDRAANYGYTF. CDR3 in DNA: TGTGCCAGCAGTCCGGACAGGGCGGCTAACTATGGCTACACCTTC.

The chain combines TRBV10-2 with TRBJ2-6; D gene unclear. Germline values: CDR1 WSHSY, CDR2 SAAADI. The CDR3 covers 14 residues. Trimming pared 4 bases from V and 4 bases from J, leaving 8 bases between. This chain's CDR3 is CASSGFAGANVLTF. The CDR3 nucleotides read TGCGCCAGCAGTGGGTTTGCCGGGGCCAACGTCCTGACTTTC.